This TCR beta chain was sequenced in a study of OX40 agonist ivuxolimab in advanced cancers. On this clone: Its antigen is currently unknown.

The V and J ends lost 0 bases and 4 bases respectively, with 10 bases between them. Germline lookup yields CDR1 MGHRA and CDR2 YSYEKL. The CDR3 extends over 15 amino acids. Study-level points and caveats: Partial responders dosed at 0.1-3.0 mg/kg displayed clonal expansion ranking among the lowest.

Sequenced by immunoSEQ multiplex PCR; TCRdb stores in-frame clones only, minus some. The repertoire holds about 71,000 clones, with about 91% as singletons. This specimen was CD4+ or CD8+ T cells sorted from blood, taken in a trial of the OX40 agonist ivuxolimab. The chain recombines TRBV4-1 with TRBJ1-5; D is uncertain. The clonotype originates from an adult with an advanced solid tumor such as melanoma, head and neck, liver or kidney cancer. CDR3 nucleotide sequence: TGCGCCAGCAGCCAAGATGACCGTGATAATCAGCCCCAGCATTTT. It translates to CASSQDDRDNQPQHF.